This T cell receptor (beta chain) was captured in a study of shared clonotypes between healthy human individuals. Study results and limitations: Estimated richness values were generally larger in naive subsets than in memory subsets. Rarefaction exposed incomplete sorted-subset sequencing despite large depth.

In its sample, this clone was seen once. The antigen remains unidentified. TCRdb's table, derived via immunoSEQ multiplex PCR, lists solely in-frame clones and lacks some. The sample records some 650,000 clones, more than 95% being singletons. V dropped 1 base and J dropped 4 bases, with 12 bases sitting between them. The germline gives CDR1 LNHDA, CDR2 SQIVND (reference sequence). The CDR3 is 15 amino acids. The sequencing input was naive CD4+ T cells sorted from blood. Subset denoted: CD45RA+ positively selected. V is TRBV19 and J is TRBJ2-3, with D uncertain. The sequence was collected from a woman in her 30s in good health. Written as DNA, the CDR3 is TGTGCCAGTAGTATAGCCCACTCGGGTGCAGATACGCAGTATTTT. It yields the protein CASSIAHSGADTQYF.